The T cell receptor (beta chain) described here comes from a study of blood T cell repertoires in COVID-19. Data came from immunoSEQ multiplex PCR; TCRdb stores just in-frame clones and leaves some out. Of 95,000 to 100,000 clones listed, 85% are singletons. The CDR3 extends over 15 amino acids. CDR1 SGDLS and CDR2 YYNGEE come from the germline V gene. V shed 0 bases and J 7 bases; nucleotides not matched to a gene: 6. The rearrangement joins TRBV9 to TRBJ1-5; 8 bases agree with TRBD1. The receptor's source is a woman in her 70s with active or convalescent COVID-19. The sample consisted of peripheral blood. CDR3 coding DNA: TGTGCCAGCAGCGTAGATGCAGGGGGCGGGCAGCCCCAGCATTTT. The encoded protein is CASSVDAGGGQPQHF. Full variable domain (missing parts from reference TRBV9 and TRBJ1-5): DSGVTQTPKHLITATGQRVTLRCSPRSGDLSVYWYQQSLDQGLQFLIQYYNGEERAKGNILERFSAQQFPDLHSELNLSSLELGDSALYFCASSVDAGGGQPQHFGDGTRLSIL.